The 9 T cell receptor beta chains below come from one sample, sequenced in a study of Ad26.COV2.S vaccination and SARS-CoV-2 variants. TCRdb keeps only in-frame clones here, not all; method: immunoSEQ multiplex PCR. The sample has about 680,000 clones; approximately 88% are singletons. Treatment: around 19 received Ad26.COV2.S at low or high dose, single or two shots; roughly 5 received placebo; per-sample allocation not given. Repertoires come from day 63 after the first vaccine or placebo injection. Sequencing was performed on peripheral blood, taken in a trial of Ad26.COV2.S vaccine versus placebo. The receptors were gathered from a person aged 18 to 65 who received the Ad26.COV2.S COVID-19 vaccine or a placebo.

The rearrangement joins TRBV29-1 to TRBJ2-3; no definite D call. The V end lost 2 bases, the J end lost 6 bases, and 6 bases lay between the germline ends. Germline assignment: CDR1 SQVTM and CDR2 ANQGSEA. The CDR3 consists of 11 residues. The CDR3 region is CSVEQSDTQYF. The CDR3 nucleotides are TGCAGCGTTGAACAATCGGATACGCAGTATTTT.

This chain uses TRBV18 with TRBJ1-2; D gene unclear. This CDR3 has 16 residues. Germline CDR1 KGHSH, CDR2 LQKENI. Trimming took off 2 bases at V and 0 bases at J, with 13 bases between the two ends. CDR3 in amino acids: CASSPVDGEANYGYTF. CDR3 nucleotide sequence: TGTGCCAGCTCACCAGTGGACGGGGAAGCTAACTATGGCTACACCTTC.

The V gene is TRBV19, the J gene TRBJ2-7; possible D gene TRBD1, 5 bases. V lost 7 bases, J lost 5 bases, and 18 bases lay in between. Germline lookup yields CDR1 LNHDA and CDR2 SQIVND (reference sequence). CDR3 size: 14 residues. The CDR3 loop is CASTDTAKGDEQYF. The CDR3 DNA follows: TGTGCCAGTACCGATACCGCCAAAGGGGACGAGCAGTACTTC. Full variable domain (rest looked up from reference TRBV19 and TRBJ2-7): DGGITQSPKYLFRKEGQNVTLSCEQNLNHDAMYWYRQDPGQGLRLIYYSQIVNDFQKGDIAEGYSVSREKKESFPLTVTSAQKNPTAFYLCASTDTAKGDEQYFGPGTRLTVT.

J is TRBJ2-3 and V is TRBV7-6; TRBD2 matches at 9 bases. The CDR3 spans 15 residues. After removal of 3 bases from V and 4 bases from J, the junction contained 5 bases not matched to a gene. Germline values: CDR1 SGHVS, CDR2 FNYEAQ. The CDR3 loop is CASSFISGSSDTQYF. The DNA for the CDR3 is TGTGCCAGCAGCTTTATTAGCGGGAGTTCAGATACGCAGTATTTT.

V gene TRBV6-6 combines with J gene TRBJ1-5; D is possibly TRBD1 (6 bases). Germline CDR1 MNHNY, CDR2 SVGAGI (reference sequence). CDR3 length: 15 residues. V lost 5 bases to trimming and J lost 0 bases, with 11 bases between them. CDR3 residues: CASSNRVDSNQPQHF. CDR3 DNA sequence: TGTGCCAGCAGTAACAGGGTAGATAGCAATCAGCCCCAGCATTTT.

The chain employs TRBV10-2 and TRBJ2-7; the match to TRBD2 covers 13 bases. The CDR3 extends over 16 amino acids. From germline, CDR1 is WSHSY and CDR2 SAAADI. The trim removed 7 bases at V and 5 bases at J, leaving 11 bases unmatched. CDR3 nucleotides: TGCGCCAGCAAATGGTCACTAGCGGGAGGGAATCACGAGCAGTACTTC. It codes for CASKWSLAGGNHEQYF.

This sequence joins TRBV27 and TRBJ2-3; D perhaps matches TRBD2 (6 bases). The CDR3 runs to 14 residues. The V gene's germline CDR1 is MNHEY and CDR2 SMNVEV (reference sequence). Trimming stripped 5 bases from V and 13 bases from J, with 22 bases between. The CDR3 DNA reads as TGTGCCAGCAGTCTCCCCGGGGCGGGGAGTCCCGAGTATTTT. Residues: CASSLPGAGSPEYF.

With respect to this clone: The sample contains more than one DNA sequence encoding this CDR3. In DNA form, the CDR3 reads TGTGCCAGTAGTATTCAGGGGGTTGGAGAGCAGTTCTTC. Its translation: CASSIQGVGEQFF. J is TRBJ2-1 and V is TRBV19; TRBD1 matches at 7 bases. V was pared by 3 bases and J by 10 bases, with 6 bases of the junction left unmatched. The CDR3 spans 13 residues. Germline V gene sequence: CDR1 LNHDA, CDR2 SQIVND (reference sequence).

The chain is built from TRBV5-6 and TRBJ2-3; weak D call: TRBD1 (6 bases). The CDR3 runs to 14 residues. Germline loops: CDR1 SGHDT, CDR2 YYEEEE. Trimming took 1 base from V and 7 from J, leaving 13 bases between them. CDR3 sequence (DNA): TGTGCCAGCAGCTTGAGACAGGAGCTCTATACGCAGTATTTT. It yields the protein CASSLRQELYTQYF.